This is a list of T cell receptor beta chains from one sample in a study of CD8 T cells in Susac syndrome. In TCRdb, the immunoSEQ multiplex PCR reads were re-called with MiXCR into one record per CDR3 protein. The data hold tens of thousands of distinct CDR3 sequences, with about 95% observed a single time. The sequenced sample was CD4+ T cells from PBMCs. Every receptor here comes from a human donor with Susac syndrome. Each CDR3 is given with its conserved first and last residue. A D gene is named only where the DNA matches it firmly. The size field is filled for only some rows; it gives once, few, many or a size class.

j_call d_call v_call clone_size cdr3_length cdr3_aa cdr3_nt
TRBJ1-6 TRBD1 TRBV7-2 NA 14 CASSQDRDNSPLHF TGTGCCAGCAGCCAGGACAGGGACAATTCACCCCTCCACTTT
TRBJ1-2 NA TRBV30 once 10 CACRTVSYTF TGTGCCTGTCGGACAGTAAGCTACACCTTC
TRBJ1-1 TRBD1 TRBV30 NA 13 CAWTKRTGTEAFF TGTGCCTGGACCAAAAGGACAGGCACTGAAGCTTTCTTT
TRBJ1-4 NA TRBV20-1 NA 14 CSARDGQQYEKLFF TGCAGTGCTAGAGATGGACAGCAGTATGAAAAACTGTTTTTT
TRBJ2-1 NA TRBV18 NA 15 CASSPILQGRNEQFF TGTGCCAGCTCACCAATCTTGCAGGGCAGGAATGAGCAGTTCTTC
TRBJ2-5 NA TRBV7-8 NA 11 CASSPHQTQYF TGTGCCAGCAGCCCCCATCAGACCCAGTACTTC
TRBJ2-7 NA TRBV12-3/TRBV12-4 NA 14 CASSLVQGGYEQYF TGTGCCAGCAGTTTAGTGCAGGGAGGCTACGAGCAGTACTTC
TRBJ1-3 NA TRBV7-6 NA 12 CASGTRGNTIYF TGTGCCAGCGGGACCCGCGGAAACACCATATATTTT
TRBJ2-1 NA TRBV3-1 NA 13 CASSPLPYNEQFF TGTGCCAGCAGCCCTTTACCCTACAATGAGCAGTTCTTC
TRBJ1-1 NA TRBV6-2/TRBV6-3 NA 11 CASGPFLEAFF TGTGCCAGCGGGCCCTTCCTAGAAGCTTTCTTT
TRBJ2-1 NA TRBV5-1 NA 13 CASRPRQDNEQFF TGCGCCAGCAGACCACGACAGGACAATGAGCAGTTCTTC
TRBJ2-5 NA TRBV6-1 NA 15 CASSERGRVAQTQYF TGTGCCAGCAGTGAGAGGGGCAGGGTGGCGCAGACCCAGTACTTC
TRBJ2-3 NA TRBV7-2 NA 11 CASSSPATQYF TGTGCCAGCAGCTCCCCAGCTACGCAGTATTTT
TRBJ1-5 TRBD1 TRBV6-5 NA 14 CASSYSTGDQPQHF TGTGCCAGCAGTTACTCCACAGGGGATCAGCCCCAGCATTTT
TRBJ1-2 NA TRBV20-1 NA 13 CSARDNLLNGYTF TGCAGTGCTAGAGACAATCTCCTAAATGGCTACACCTTC
TRBJ1-1 NA TRBV13 NA 14 CASSSRQENTEAFF TGTGCCAGCAGCTCCAGACAGGAGAACACTGAAGCTTTCTTT
TRBJ1-5 TRBD1 TRBV12-5 NA 14 CASGGDSLNQPQHF TGTGCTAGTGGTGGGGACAGCCTCAATCAGCCCCAGCATTTT
TRBJ2-3 NA TRBV5-4 NA 13 CASSTPGEGTQYF TGTGCCAGCAGCACGCCAGGGGAAGGTACGCAGTATTTT
TRBJ2-1 NA TRBV24-1 NA 15 CATSDRSGRLNEQFF TGTGCCACCAGTGATCGGTCGGGGCGCCTTAATGAGCAGTTCTTC
TRBJ1-6 NA TRBV12-3/TRBV12-4 NA 14 CASSLRQINSPLHF TGTGCCAGCAGTTTAAGGCAGATTAATTCACCCCTCCACTTT
TRBJ2-2 TRBD2 TRBV4-1 once 17 CASSRGLAGVNTGELFF TGCGCCAGCAGCCGTGGACTAGCGGGGGTTAACACCGGGGAGCTGTTTTTT
TRBJ1-6 TRBD1 TRBV18 NA 16 CASSPTGTGGGSPLHF TGTGCCAGCTCACCCACCGGGACAGGGGGTGGGTCACCCCTCCACTTT
TRBJ2-1 NA TRBV30 NA 13 CAWSSGRRGEQFF TGTGCCTGGAGTTCGGGGCGGAGAGGTGAGCAGTTCTTC
TRBJ1-1 NA TRBV2 NA 15 CASTLRGAGNTEAFF TGTGCCAGCACCTTAAGGGGGGCCGGGAACACTGAAGCTTTCTTT
TRBJ2-3 NA TRBV29-1 NA 12 CSVDAHTGTQYF TGCAGCGTTGACGCCCATACCGGTACGCAGTATTTT
TRBJ2-7 NA TRBV7-9 NA 15 CASSRYKDGTYEQYF TGTGCCAGCAGCAGATATAAGGACGGTACCTACGAGCAGTACTTC
TRBJ2-5 TRBD2 TRBV7-7 NA 14 CASSLRLAQETQYF TGTGCCAGCAGCCTGCGACTAGCCCAAGAGACCCAGTACTTC
TRBJ2-2 TRBD2 TRBV10-3 NA 15 CAISESRLATGELFF TGTGCCATCAGTGAGTCTCGACTAGCGACCGGGGAGCTGTTTTTT
TRBJ1-5 TRBD1 TRBV19 NA 14 CASSATGGGQPQHF TGTGCCAGTAGTGCAACAGGGGGGGGCCAGCCCCAGCATTTT
TRBJ1-2 TRBD1 TRBV4-1 NA 15 CASSDTLRDSYGYTF TGCGCCAGCAGCGATACCCTCCGGGACAGCTATGGCTACACCTTC
TRBJ2-3 TRBD2 TRBV30 NA 14 CAYQAGGPTDTQYF TGTGCTTATCAGGCGGGGGGGCCTACAGATACGCAGTATTTT
TRBJ2-5 TRBD2 TRBV2 NA 14 CASSGSSGAETQYF TGTGCCAGCAGTGGATCTAGCGGTGCAGAGACCCAGTACTTC
TRBJ2-7 NA TRBV12-3/TRBV12-4 NA 13 CASSFQKPYEQYF TGTGCCAGCAGTTTCCAAAAACCCTACGAGCAGTACTTC
TRBJ2-1 NA TRBV14 NA 17 CASSHLGPQSPNNEQFF TGTGCCAGCAGCCACCTTGGGCCTCAGAGCCCCAACAATGAGCAGTTCTTC
TRBJ1-2 TRBD1 TRBV7-9 NA 16 CASSFPRGGTNYGYTF TGTGCCAGCAGCTTCCCCAGGGGGGGGACTAACTATGGCTACACCTTC